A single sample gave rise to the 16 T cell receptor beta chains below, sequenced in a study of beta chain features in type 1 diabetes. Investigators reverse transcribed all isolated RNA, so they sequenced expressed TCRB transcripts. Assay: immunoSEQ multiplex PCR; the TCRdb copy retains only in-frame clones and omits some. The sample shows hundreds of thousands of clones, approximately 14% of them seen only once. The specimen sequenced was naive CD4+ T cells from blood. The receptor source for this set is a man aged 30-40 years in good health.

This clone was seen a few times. In nucleotides, the CDR3 is TGTGCCAGCAGCCCCGGGACAGCCGTTGAAGCTTTCTTT. Protein sequence: CASSPGTAVEAFF. This chain connects TRBV7-2 to TRBJ1-1; the match to TRBD1 covers 7 bases. In germline, CDR1 is SGHTA, CDR2 FQGNSA. The CDR3 has 13 amino acids. V was pared by 5 bases and J by 7 bases, with 7 bases of the junction left unmatched.

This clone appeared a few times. CDR3 sequence (DNA): TGCAGCGTTGTGCGGACAGGGTTAACCGGGGAGCTGTTTTTT. This codes for CSVVRTGLTGELFF. This chain uses TRBV29-1 with TRBJ2-2; TRBD1 matches at 8 bases. With 4 bases clipped from V and 5 bases from J, the junction kept 6 bases outside the gene matches. The CDR3 consists of 14 residues. Germline V gene sequence: CDR1 SQVTM, CDR2 ANQGSEA.

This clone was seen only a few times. DNA of the CDR3: TGCAGCGTTGAAAAACAGGTTGGAAACACCATATATTTT. This encodes CSVEKQVGNTIYF. The chain uses TRBV29-1 and TRBJ1-3, with a tentative D call TRBD1 (5 bases). Per germline, CDR1 SQVTM and CDR2 ANQGSEA. This CDR3 contains 13 residues. Trimming cost V 2 bases and J 3 bases, with 8 bases left between them.

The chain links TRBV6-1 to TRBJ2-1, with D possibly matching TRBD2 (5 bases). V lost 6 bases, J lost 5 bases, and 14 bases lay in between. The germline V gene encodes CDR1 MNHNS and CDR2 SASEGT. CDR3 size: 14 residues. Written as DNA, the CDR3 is TGTGCCAGCAGCCCTTTGTACGGGAACAATGAGCAGTTCTTC. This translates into CASSPLYGNNEQFF.

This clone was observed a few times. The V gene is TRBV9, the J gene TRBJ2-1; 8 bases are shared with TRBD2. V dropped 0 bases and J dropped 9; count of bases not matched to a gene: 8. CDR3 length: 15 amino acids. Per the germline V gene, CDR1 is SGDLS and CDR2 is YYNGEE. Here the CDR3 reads CASSVAPAGVGEQFF. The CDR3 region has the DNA TGTGCCAGCAGCGTAGCCCCAGCGGGGGTTGGTGAGCAGTTCTTC.

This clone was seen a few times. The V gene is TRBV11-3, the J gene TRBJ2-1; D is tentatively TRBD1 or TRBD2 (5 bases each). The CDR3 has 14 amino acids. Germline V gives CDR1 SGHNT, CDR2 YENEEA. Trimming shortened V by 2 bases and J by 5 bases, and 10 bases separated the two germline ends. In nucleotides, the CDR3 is TGTGCCAGCAGCTTATGGGACGGTGACAATGAGCAGTTCTTC. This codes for CASSLWDGDNEQFF.

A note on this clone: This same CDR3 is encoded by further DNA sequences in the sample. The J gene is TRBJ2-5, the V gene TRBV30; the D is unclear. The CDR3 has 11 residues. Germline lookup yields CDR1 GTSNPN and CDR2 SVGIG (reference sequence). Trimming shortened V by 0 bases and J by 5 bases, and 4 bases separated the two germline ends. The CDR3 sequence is CAWSVGETQYF. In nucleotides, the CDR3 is TGTGCCTGGAGTGTTGGTGAGACCCAGTACTTC.

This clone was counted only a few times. The CDR3 nucleotides read TGTGCCAGCAGCTTTTCTGGTTTCCGGGACTACGAGCAGTACTTC. Its protein product is CASSFSGFRDYEQYF. The chain recombines TRBV11-2 with TRBJ2-7; tentative D call: TRBD2 (5 bases). With 3 bases removed from V and 3 bases from J, the gap between germline ends came to 15 bases. Germline V lookup: CDR1 SGHAT, CDR2 FQNNGV. The CDR3 runs 15 residues.

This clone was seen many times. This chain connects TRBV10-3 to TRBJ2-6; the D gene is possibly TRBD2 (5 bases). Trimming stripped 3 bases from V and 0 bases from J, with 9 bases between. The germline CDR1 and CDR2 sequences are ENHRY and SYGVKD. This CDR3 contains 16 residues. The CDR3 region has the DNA TGTGCCATCAGTGAATTGAGGGTCTCTGGGGCCAACGTCCTGACTTTC. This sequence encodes CAISELRVSGANVLTF.

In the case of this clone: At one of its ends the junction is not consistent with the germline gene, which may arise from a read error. The DNA of the CDR3 is TGCAGCGTTGGGTTCTTGGGTCGGGGGGCCCTCCGTGCCTTC. The encoded protein is CSVGFLGRGALRAF. V is TRBV29-1 and J is TRBJ1-2; D perhaps matches TRBD1 (6 bases). Per the germline V gene, CDR1 is SQVTM and CDR2 is ANQGSEA. The CDR3 runs 14 residues. Complete variable domain (other parts from reference TRBV29-1 and TRBJ1-2): SAVISQKPSRDICQRGTSLTIQCQVDSQVTMMFWYRQQPGQSLTLIATANQGSEATYESGFVIDKFPISRPNLTFSTLTVSNMSPEDSSIYLCSVGFLGRGALRAFGSGTRLTVV.

The CDR3 protein is CASSLMGSSYNSPLHF. CDR3 bases: TGTGCCAGCAGCTTGATGGGTAGCTCCTATAATTCACCCCTCCACTTT. The rearrangement joins TRBV5-4 to TRBJ1-6; D not resolved. Germline CDR1 is SGHNT and CDR2 is YYREEE (reference sequence). V gave up 1 base and J gave up 0 bases, with 8 bases separating them. The CDR3 sequence is 16 residues long.

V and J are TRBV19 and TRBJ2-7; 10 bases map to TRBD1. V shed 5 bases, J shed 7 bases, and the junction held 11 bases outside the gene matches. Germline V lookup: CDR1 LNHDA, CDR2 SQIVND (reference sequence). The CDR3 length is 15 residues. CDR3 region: CASSPTGTGAGEQYV. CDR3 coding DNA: TGTGCCAGTAGTCCCACCGGGACAGGGGCCGGGGAGCAGTACGTC.

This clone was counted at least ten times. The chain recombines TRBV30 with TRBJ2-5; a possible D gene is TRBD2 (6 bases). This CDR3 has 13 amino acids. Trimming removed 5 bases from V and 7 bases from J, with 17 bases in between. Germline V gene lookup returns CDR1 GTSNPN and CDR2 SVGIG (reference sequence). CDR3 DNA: TGTGCCTGGGCCGGGTTCTCGGAGGGGACCCAGTACTTC. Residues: CAWAGFSEGTQYF.

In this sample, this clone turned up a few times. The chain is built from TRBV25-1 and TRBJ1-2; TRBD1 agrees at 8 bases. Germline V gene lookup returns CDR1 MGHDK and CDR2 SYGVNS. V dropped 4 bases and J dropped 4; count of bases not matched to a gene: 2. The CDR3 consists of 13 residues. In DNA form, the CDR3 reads TGTGCCAGCAGTGGGGGACAGGTCTATGGCTACACCTTC. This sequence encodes CASSGGQVYGYTF.

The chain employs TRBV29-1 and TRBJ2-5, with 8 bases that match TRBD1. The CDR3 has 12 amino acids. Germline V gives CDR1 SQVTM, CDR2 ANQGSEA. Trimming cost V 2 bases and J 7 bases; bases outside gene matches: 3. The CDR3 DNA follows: TGCAGCGTTGAAATAGGACAGGGGACCCAGTACTTC. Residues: CSVEIGQGTQYF.

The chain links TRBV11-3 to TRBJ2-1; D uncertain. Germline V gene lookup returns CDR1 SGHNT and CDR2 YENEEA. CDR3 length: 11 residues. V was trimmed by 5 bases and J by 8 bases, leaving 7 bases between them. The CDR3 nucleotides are TGTGCCAGCAGCACCGTAGATGAGCAGTTCTTC. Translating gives CASSTVDEQFF.